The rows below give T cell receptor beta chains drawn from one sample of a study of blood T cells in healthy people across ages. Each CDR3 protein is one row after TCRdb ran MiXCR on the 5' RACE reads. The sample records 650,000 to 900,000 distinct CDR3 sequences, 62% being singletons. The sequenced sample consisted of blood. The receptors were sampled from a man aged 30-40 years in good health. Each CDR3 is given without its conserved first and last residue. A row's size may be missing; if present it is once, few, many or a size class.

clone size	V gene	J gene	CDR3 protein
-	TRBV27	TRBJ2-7	ASSYRGRGTYEQY
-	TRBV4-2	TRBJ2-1	ASNQGVLYNEQF
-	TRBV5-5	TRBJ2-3	ASSLLGQRSSDTQY
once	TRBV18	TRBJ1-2	ASLPPPSLANYGYT
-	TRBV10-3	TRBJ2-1	AIGQTDSSYNEQF
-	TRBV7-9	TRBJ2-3	ASSLEVERDTQY
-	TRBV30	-	AWRGPGQGLYEQY
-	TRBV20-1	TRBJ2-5	SARASGGSETQY
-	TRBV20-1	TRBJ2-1	SARDPRTHNEQF
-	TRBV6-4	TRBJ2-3	ASSTGTTHGRQY
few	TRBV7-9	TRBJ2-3	ASDSGIHTDTQY
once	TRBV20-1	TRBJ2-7	SARGTGMSSYEQY
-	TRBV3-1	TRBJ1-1	ASSQANTEAF
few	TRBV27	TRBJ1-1	ATESPFHTEAF
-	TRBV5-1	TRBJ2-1	ASSLRSSGYNEQF
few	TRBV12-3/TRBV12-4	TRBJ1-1	ASSTHSGGGEAF
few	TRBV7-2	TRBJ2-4	ASRPGPQNIQY
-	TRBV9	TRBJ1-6	ASSAPGNSPLH
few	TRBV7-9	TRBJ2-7	ASSFGQGAEYEQY
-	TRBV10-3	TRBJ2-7	AIRLTPQAHEQY
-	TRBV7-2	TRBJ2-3	ASSPQKGFQGTDTQY
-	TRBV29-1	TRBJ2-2	SVEPQGNTGELF
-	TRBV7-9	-	ASSLLDREYEQY
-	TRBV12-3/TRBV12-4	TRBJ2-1	ASTTGTGRDEQF
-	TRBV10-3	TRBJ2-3	AISSTSGAVDTQY
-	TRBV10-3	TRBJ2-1	AISRGSSWDEQF
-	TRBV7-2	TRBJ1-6	AVDRDRQNSPLH
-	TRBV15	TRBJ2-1	ATSSPDRAYNERF
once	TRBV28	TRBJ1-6	ASSYRGTAGGSPLH
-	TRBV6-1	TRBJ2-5	ASSEQGLETQY
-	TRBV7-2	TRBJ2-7	ASSQTSGGAPYEQY
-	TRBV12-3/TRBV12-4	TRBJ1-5	ASSYRQPSNQPQH
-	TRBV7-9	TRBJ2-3	ASRRRTGTDTQY
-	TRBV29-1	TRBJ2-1	SVETSGGYNEQF
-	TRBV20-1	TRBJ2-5	SARRQAGGQETQY
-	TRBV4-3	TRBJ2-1	ASSFYRTANNEQF
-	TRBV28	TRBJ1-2	ASSFLDSIYYGYT
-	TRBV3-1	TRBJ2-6	ASSLRLATPSGANVLT
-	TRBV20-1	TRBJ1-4	SARPHRSTNEKLF
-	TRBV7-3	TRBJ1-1	ASSSGQPPNTEAF
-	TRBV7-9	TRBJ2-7	ASSPWVVGSLEQY